The next 22 T cell receptor beta chains were all read from a single sample in a study of OX40 agonist ivuxolimab in advanced cancers. Profiled with immunoSEQ multiplex PCR; TCRdb holds only in-frame clones, not every one. The table has about 42,000 clones, roughly 90% seen once. The sequences come from CD4+ or CD8+ T cells sorted from blood, collected in a trial of the OX40 agonist ivuxolimab. These receptors all stem from an adult with an advanced solid tumor such as melanoma, head and neck, liver or kidney cancer.

The chain joins TRBV12-5 to TRBJ2-1, with 10 nucleotides matching TRBD1. Germline assignment: CDR1 LGHNT and CDR2 FRNRAP. V dropped 6 bases and J dropped 9; count of bases not matched to a gene: 17. This CDR3 has 17 amino acids. CDR3 in DNA: TGTGCTAGTGGCAAAAATTATCCGGGACAGGGGACGGGTGAGCAGTTCTTC. This encodes CASGKNYPGQGTGEQFF.

V is TRBV10-3 and J is TRBJ1-1; D call uncertain. Per germline, CDR1 ENHRY and CDR2 SYGVKD. The CDR3 has 13 residues. V was pared by 4 bases and J by 3 bases, with 9 bases between. The CDR3 DNA reads as TGTGCCATCAGTGGGTCGACGTACACTGAAGCTTTCTTT. It specifies CAISGSTYTEAFF.

The chain is built from TRBV5-6 and TRBJ1-1; the D is unclear. Germline V lookup: CDR1 SGHDT, CDR2 YYEEEE. CDR3 size: 13 residues. V was cut by 0 bases and J by 7 bases, with 10 bases left in between. This CDR3 is CASSLGRALEAFF. CDR3 sequence (DNA): TGTGCCAGCAGCTTGGGACGGGCCCTTGAAGCTTTCTTT.

The chain carries TRBV4-1 and TRBJ2-2; TRBD1 might be the D (6 bases). Germline values: CDR1 MGHRA, CDR2 YSYEKL. The CDR3 contains 14 residues. V lost 4 bases to trimming and J lost 5 bases, with 11 bases between them. This chain's CDR3 is CASSRTGSTGELFF. The CDR3 nucleotides read TGCGCCAGCAGCCGTACAGGGAGTACCGGGGAGCTGTTTTTT.

The chain carries TRBV6-5 and TRBJ1-2; the D gene is possibly TRBD1 (6 bases). The CDR3 runs 15 residues. Germline V lookup: CDR1 MNHEY, CDR2 SVGAGI. The ends were cut back, 9 bases at V and 0 bases at J, with 17 bases in the middle. The DNA of the CDR3 is TGTGCCAGTACAAACCCAGGACAGTCTAACTATGGCTACACCTTC. This encodes CASTNPGQSNYGYTF.

V usage is TRBV28 and J usage is TRBJ2-3; the match to TRBD1 covers 8 bases. CDR3 length equals 14 residues. J lost 7 bases, V lost 6 bases, and 9 bases had no gene match. Germline V gene data show CDR1 as MDHEN and CDR2 as SYDVKM. The CDR3 sequence is CASSPPHRGYTQYF. Here the CDR3 DNA reads TGTGCCAGCAGCCCACCCCACAGGGGGTATACGCAGTATTTT. The variable domain in full, with the rest retrieved from reference TRBV28 and TRBJ2-3, is DVKVTQSSRYLVKRTGEKVFLECVQDMDHENMFWYRQDPGLGLRLIYFSYDVKMKEKGDIPEGYSVSREKKERFSLILESASTNQTSMYLCASSPPHRGYTQYFGPGTRLTVL.

The J gene is TRBJ2-7, the V gene TRBV5-1; D is perhaps TRBD1 or TRBD2 (7 bases each). Germline-derived CDR1 and CDR2 are SGHRS and YFSETQ. The CDR3 runs to 16 residues. Trimming took 4 bases from V and 3 from J, leaving 20 bases between them. In nucleotides, the CDR3 is TGCGCCAGCAGCCGGGGAGGGGGCCGGATAGGCTACGAGCAGTACTTC. Its translation: CASSRGGGRIGYEQYF.

Only a few counts were recorded for this clone. The chain is built from TRBV6-4 and TRBJ1-1; 9 bases match TRBD1. Per germline, CDR1 MRHNA and CDR2 SNTAGT. V lost 2 bases, J lost 11 bases, and 21 bases stayed unmatched. This CDR3 comprises 18 residues. DNA for the CDR3: TGTGCCAGCAGTGACCTTCCCGGGACAGGGCCTCACGACGGGTCTGCTTTCTTT. It encodes CASSDLPGTGPHDGSAFF.

The chain uses TRBV19 and TRBJ2-6; D is undetermined. Per germline, CDR1 LNHDA and CDR2 SQIVND (reference sequence). V lost 5 bases and J 0 bases, leaving 14 bases between the germline ends. The length of the CDR3 is 17 residues. In DNA, the CDR3 is TGTGCCAGTAGTCCGACCACATCAGTCTCTGGGGCCAACGTCCTGACTTTC. The encoded protein is CASSPTTSVSGANVLTF.

The chain carries TRBV10-2 and TRBJ1-5, with D possibly TRBD1 on 5 matching bases. The CDR3 has 15 amino acids. V dropped 4 bases and J dropped 3 bases, with 13 bases sitting between them. CDR1 WSHSY and CDR2 SAAADI come from the germline V gene. The CDR3 reads CASSVSGAHNQPQHF. CDR3 nucleotide sequence: TGCGCCAGCAGTGTATCCGGGGCCCACAATCAGCCCCAGCATTTT.

J is TRBJ2-7 and V is TRBV28; 8 bases are shared with TRBD2. The CDR3 has 15 residues. V gave up 4 bases and J gave up 4 bases; unmatched junction bases: 9. Germline V gene lookup returns CDR1 MDHEN and CDR2 SYDVKM. The chain's CDR3 is CASSSLAVRGYEQYF. The CDR3 nucleotides read TGTGCCAGCAGTTCACTAGCGGTCCGGGGGTACGAGCAGTACTTC.

The genes are TRBV5-1 and TRBJ1-1; D is ambiguous. Trimming cost V 2 bases and J 2 bases, with 7 bases left between them. The CDR3 loop spans 13 amino acids. The V gene's germline CDR1 is SGHRS and CDR2 YFSETQ. The DNA of the CDR3 is TGCGCCAGCAGCTTATGGGGAAACACTGAAGCTTTCTTT. Amino acids: CASSLWGNTEAFF.

J is TRBJ2-7 and V is TRBV5-1; the D call may be TRBD1 or TRBD2 (6 bases each). Germline-derived CDR1 and CDR2 are SGHRS and YFSETQ. The CDR3 totals 17 residues. Trimming cost V 0 bases and J 0 bases, with 16 bases left between them. The CDR3 spells CASSLGFGGQSSYEQYF. The CDR3 DNA sequence: TGCGCCAGCAGCTTGGGCTTCGGGGGCCAAAGCTCCTACGAGCAGTACTTC. Complete variable domain (other parts from reference TRBV5-1 and TRBJ2-7): KAGVTQTPRYLIKTRGQQVTLSCSPISGHRSVSWYQQTPGQGLQFLFEYFSETQRNKGNFPGRFSGRQFSNSRSEMNVSTLELGDSALYLCASSLGFGGQSSYEQYFGPGTRLTVT.

The chain employs TRBV19 and TRBJ1-5; D uncertain. CDR3 length: 14 residues. Germline V gene data show CDR1 as LNHDA and CDR2 as SQIVND (reference sequence). V was trimmed by 1 base and J by 1 base, leaving 5 bases between them. Here the CDR3 reads CASSIVSSNQPQHF. DNA of the CDR3: TGTGCCAGTAGTATAGTCAGCAGCAATCAGCCCCAGCATTTT.

The chain employs TRBV19 and TRBJ2-1; D is possibly TRBD1 (6 bases). V was trimmed by 5 bases and J by 3 bases, leaving 23 bases between them. This CDR3 is 18 amino acids long. The germline V gene encodes CDR1 LNHDA and CDR2 SQIVND (reference sequence). The CDR3 reads CASSPQPPRTAYYNEQFF. The CDR3 DNA reads TGTGCCAGTAGTCCTCAGCCCCCTCGGACAGCGTACTACAATGAGCAGTTCTTC.

The chain couples TRBV27 to TRBJ2-1, with 14 bases lining up with TRBD2. This CDR3 has 16 residues. The germline V gene has CDR1 MNHEY and CDR2 SMNVEV (reference sequence). After removal of 4 bases from V and 6 bases from J, the junction contained 5 bases not matched to a gene. In DNA form, the CDR3 reads TGTGCCAGCAGTTCAAGACTAGCGGGAGGGATCAATGAGCAGTTCTTC. Residues: CASSSRLAGGINEQFF.

The V call is TRBV5-1, the J call TRBJ1-2; tentatively, D is TRBD1 (5 bases). Trimming left V 0 bases short and J 7 bases short, with 13 bases between. This CDR3 comprises 14 residues. The germline CDR1 and CDR2 sequences are SGHRS and YFSETQ. This CDR3 is CASSLGGQGRGYTF. CDR3 nucleotide sequence: TGCGCCAGCAGCTTGGGTGGGCAGGGCCGTGGCTACACCTTC.

This chain joins TRBV18 and TRBJ2-7; a possible D gene is TRBD1 (6 bases). Germline CDR1 and CDR2: KGHSH and LQKENI. V was cut by 6 bases and J by 1 base, with 13 bases left in between. The CDR3 covers 14 residues. The CDR3, as DNA: TGTGCCAGCTCCCAACAGGGTTGGTCCTACGAGCAGTACTTC. It is translated as CASSQQGWSYEQYF.

V and J are TRBV2 and TRBJ2-5, with D unclear. The V end lost 4 bases, the J end lost 2 bases, and 11 bases lay between the germline ends. The V gene's germline CDR1 is SNHLY and CDR2 FYNNEI. The CDR3 sequence is 14 residues long. The chain's CDR3 is CASSVRQSQETQYF. CDR3 nucleotide sequence: TGTGCCAGCAGTGTAAGGCAGAGTCAAGAGACCCAGTACTTC.

The chain couples TRBV28 to TRBJ1-2; the D gene is possibly TRBD1 (6 bases). CDR3 size: 15 residues. Germline lookup yields CDR1 MDHEN and CDR2 SYDVKM. The V end lost 8 bases, the J end lost 2 bases, and 18 bases lay between the germline ends. The CDR3 region is CASSPPGQRNYGYTF. The CDR3 DNA sequence: TGTGCCAGCTCCCCCCCGGGACAAAGAAACTATGGCTACACCTTC.

CDR3 protein: CASRPQQGDNGYTF. DNA for the CDR3: TGTGCCAGCAGGCCCCAACAGGGGGACAATGGCTACACCTTC. The chain employs TRBV27 and TRBJ1-2; 8 positions agree with TRBD1. Looked up from germline, CDR1 is MNHEY and CDR2 is SMNVEV (reference sequence). The CDR3 is 14 amino acids. V shed 6 bases and J 6 bases; nucleotides not matched to a gene: 9.

CDR3 coding DNA: TGTGCCAGCAGTGAACAGGGACAGGATATTGAGTTCTTC. It is translated as CASSEQGQDIEFF. This chain uses TRBV6-1 with TRBJ2-1, with TRBD1 matching 8 bases. The CDR3 covers 13 residues. V was pared by 2 bases and J by 14 bases, with 8 bases of the junction left unmatched. Germline loops: CDR1 MNHNS, CDR2 SASEGT.